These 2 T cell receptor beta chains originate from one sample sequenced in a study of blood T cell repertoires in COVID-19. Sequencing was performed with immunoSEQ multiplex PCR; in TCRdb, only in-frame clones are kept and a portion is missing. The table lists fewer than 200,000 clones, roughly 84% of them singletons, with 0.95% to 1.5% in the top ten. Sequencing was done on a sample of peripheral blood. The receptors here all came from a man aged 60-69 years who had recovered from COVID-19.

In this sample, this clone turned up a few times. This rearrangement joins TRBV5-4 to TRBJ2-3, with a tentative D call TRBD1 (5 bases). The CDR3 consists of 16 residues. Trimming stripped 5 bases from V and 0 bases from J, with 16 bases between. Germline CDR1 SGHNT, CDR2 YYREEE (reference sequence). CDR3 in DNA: TGTGCCAGCAGAGATCAGAGACAGCGTAGCACAGATACGCAGTATTTT. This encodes CASRDQRQRSTDTQYF.

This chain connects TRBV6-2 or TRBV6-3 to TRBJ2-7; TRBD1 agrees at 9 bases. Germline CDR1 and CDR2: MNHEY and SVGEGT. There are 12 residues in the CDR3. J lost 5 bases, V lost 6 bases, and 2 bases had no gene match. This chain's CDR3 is CASSGTGNEQYF. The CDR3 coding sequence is TGTGCCAGCAGCGGGACAGGGAACGAGCAGTACTTC.